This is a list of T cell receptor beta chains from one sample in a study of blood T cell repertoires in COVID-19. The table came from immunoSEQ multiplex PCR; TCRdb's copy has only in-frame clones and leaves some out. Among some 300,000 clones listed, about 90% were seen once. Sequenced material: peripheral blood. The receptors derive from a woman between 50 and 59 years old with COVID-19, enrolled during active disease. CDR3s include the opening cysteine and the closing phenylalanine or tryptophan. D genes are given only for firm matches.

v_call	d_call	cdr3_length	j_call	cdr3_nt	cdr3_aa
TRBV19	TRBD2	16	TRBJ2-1	TGTGCCAGTAGTTCCCCTGGGCCGGGAGGCGGCAATGAGCAGTTCTTC	CASSSPGPGGGNEQFF
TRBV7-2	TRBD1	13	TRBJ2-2	TGTGCCAGCAGCACGACAGGGTTCGGGGAGCTGTTTTTT	CASSTTGFGELFF
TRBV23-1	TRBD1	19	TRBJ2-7	TGCGCCAGCAGTCCGAGAAGCCCCCTCCCGGGACAGTGCCGTGTGGAGCAGTACTTC	CASSPRSPLPGQCRVEQYF
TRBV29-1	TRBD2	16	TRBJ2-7	TGCAGCGTTGAAGATCTTTCTAGCGGCTCATCCTACGAGCAGTACTTC	CSVEDLSSGSSYEQYF
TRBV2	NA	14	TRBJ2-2	TGTGCCAGCAGTCTAAGACTTGACACCGGGGAGCTGTTTTTT	CASSLRLDTGELFF
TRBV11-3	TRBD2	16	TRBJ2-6	TGTGCCAGCAGCTTAGATAGCGGGTCTGGGGCCAACGTCCTGACTTTC	CASSLDSGSGANVLTF
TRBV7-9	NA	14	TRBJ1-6	TGTGCCAGCAGCTTAGGACAGCCGAAATCACCCCTCCACTTT	CASSLGQPKSPLHF
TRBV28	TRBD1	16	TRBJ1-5	TGTGCCAGCAGCCTCCGTCGGACAGGGGTTTTTCAGCCCCAGCATTTT	CASSLRRTGVFQPQHF
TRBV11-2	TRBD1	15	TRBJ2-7	TGTGCCAGCAGCTTCCGAAGGACAGGGGCTCACGAGCAGTACTTC	CASSFRRTGAHEQYF
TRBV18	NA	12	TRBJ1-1	TGTGCCAGCTCAACCCGGAGGGATGCGGCTTTCTTT	CASSTRRDAAFF
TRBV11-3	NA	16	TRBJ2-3	TGTGCCAGCAGCTTAGTGTCAGGAAAACTCACAGATACGCAGTATTTT	CASSLVSGKLTDTQYF
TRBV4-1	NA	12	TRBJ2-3	TGCGCCAGCAGCCAAGCGTCAGATACGCAGTATTTT	CASSQASDTQYF
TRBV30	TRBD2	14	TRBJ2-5	TGTGCCTGGGGGAGGGCCCCGAAGGTAGAGACCCAGTACTTC	CAWGRAPKVETQYF
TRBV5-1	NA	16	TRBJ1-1	TGCGCCAGCAGCTTGGAGGTGGGGACAAAGAACACTGAAGCTTTCTTT	CASSLEVGTKNTEAFF